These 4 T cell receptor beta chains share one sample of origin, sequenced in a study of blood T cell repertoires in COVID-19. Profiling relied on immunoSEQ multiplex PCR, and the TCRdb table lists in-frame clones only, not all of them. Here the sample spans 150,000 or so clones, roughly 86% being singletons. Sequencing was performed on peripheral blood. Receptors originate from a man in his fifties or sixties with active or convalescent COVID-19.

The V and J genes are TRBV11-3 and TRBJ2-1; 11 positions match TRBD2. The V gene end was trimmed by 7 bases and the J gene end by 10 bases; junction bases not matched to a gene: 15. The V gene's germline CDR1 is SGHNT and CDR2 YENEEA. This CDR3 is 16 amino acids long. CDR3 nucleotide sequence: TGTGCCAGCACCACAATAACTAGCGGGAGTGGGGGGGAGCAGTTCTTC. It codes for CASTTITSGSGGEQFF.

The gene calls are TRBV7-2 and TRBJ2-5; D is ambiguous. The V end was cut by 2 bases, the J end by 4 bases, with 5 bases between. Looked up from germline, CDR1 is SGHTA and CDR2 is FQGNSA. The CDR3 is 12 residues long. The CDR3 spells CASSLLSETQYF. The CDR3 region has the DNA TGTGCCAGCAGCTTATTATCAGAGACCCAGTACTTC.

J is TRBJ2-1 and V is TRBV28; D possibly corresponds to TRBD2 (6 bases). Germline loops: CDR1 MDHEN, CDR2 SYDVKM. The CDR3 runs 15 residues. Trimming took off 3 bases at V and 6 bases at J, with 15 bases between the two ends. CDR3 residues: CASSFVAGRGNEQFF. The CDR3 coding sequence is TGTGCCAGCAGTTTCGTGGCGGGAAGGGGCAATGAGCAGTTCTTC.

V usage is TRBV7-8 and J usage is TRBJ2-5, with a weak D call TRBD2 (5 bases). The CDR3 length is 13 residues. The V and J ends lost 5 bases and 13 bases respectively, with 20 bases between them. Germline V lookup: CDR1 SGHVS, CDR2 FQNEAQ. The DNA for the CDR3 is TGTGCCAGCAGCCCCAGGAGGTTGTGGGTTGGGTACTTC. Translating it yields CASSPRRLWVGYF.